Listed here is a single T cell receptor beta chain. This clone came up a few times. The antigen it recognizes is unknown. No base qualities exist here, and no much larger clone lies one base off it. The CDR3 contains 16 residues, cysteine and phenylalanine counted. The read is trimmed to its CDR3 DNA, 48 bases read in frame from base 1. V gives up 6 bases and J gives up 2 bases, and the segment between their germline ends measures 20 bases. CDR1 and CDR2, per the germline V gene, are MNHNS and SASEGT. To prepare the library, PCR was applied. The data were produced on an Illumina HiSeq 4000. High-throughput sequencing was used to profile the TCR beta-chain CDR3 region of each patient. Regarding the original processing steps: The researchers built a classifier to tell apart papillary thyroid cancer patients with distant metastasis, based on CDR3 differences among clinicopathological groups. The Shannon index was used to assess repertoire diversity, and the Morisita-Horn index was used to assess tumor-blood repertoire similarity. TCRdb trimmed public reads at Q25 via fastp, called clones via MiXCR and kept in-frame beta chains. Here the V and J calls rest on TCRdb's processing, not on the authors' analysis. The sample table records around 65,000 clones; more than 13% of these occur just once. The biggest ten clones account for approximately 7% of the sample.

No patient had received any treatment before thyroid surgery. Patient clinical samples collected from about 2011 to 2019 were retrospectively analysed using T-cell receptor beta sequencing. This specimen comes from a study of metastatic and nonmetastatic thyroid tumors (TCRdb year 2020). Broadly, across the study: For patients with malignant and with benign thyroid disease, the researchers compared repertoires between peripheral blood samples and tumor or nodule tissue samples. On the study overall, not on this receptor specifically: In both blood and tumor samples, malignant tumors were reported to have significantly higher TCR beta diversity than benign nodules.

The sequence was obtained from a male donor with papillary thyroid cancer or a benign thyroid nodule (not recorded which). Some clones in this sample may be carry-over from other donors' samples. Sequencing was carried out using blood. The sequence joins TRBV6-1 to TRBJ2-7; the D gene remains uncertain. CDR3 protein: CASRPGFGKETYEQYF. The sequence in DNA is TGTGCCAGCAGGCCGGGCTTCGGAAAGGAAACCTACGAGCAGTACTTC.